The 8 T cell receptor beta chains below come from one sample, sequenced in a study of T cell responses to AZD1222 COVID-19 vaccine. The repertoire was sequenced with immunoSEQ multiplex PCR; TCRdb's copy has only in-frame clones and lacks some. This repertoire shows about 120,000 clones, about 93% found once; its top ten account for about 5%. This specimen was peripheral blood, taken 28 days after the second AZD1222 dose. All receptors come from an adult who received the AZD1222 COVID-19 vaccine.

The V call is TRBV19, the J call TRBJ1-1; no reliable D call. The CDR3 is 15 residues long. Germline assignment: CDR1 LNHDA and CDR2 SQIVND (reference sequence). V gave up 1 base and J gave up 4 bases, with 13 bases separating them. The DNA of the CDR3 is TGTGCCAGTAGTATAGGTCCCGGACGGCCCACTGAAGCTTTCTTT. Translating it yields CASSIGPGRPTEAFF.

The V and J genes are TRBV19 and TRBJ1-2; the D is unclear. Germline loops: CDR1 LNHDA, CDR2 SQIVND (reference sequence). CDR3 length: 13 amino acids. Trimming removed 5 bases at V and 8 bases at J, with 15 bases between. The CDR3 nucleotides are TGTGCCAGTAGTGATGCCTTGGTGCACGGCTACACCTTC. Amino acids: CASSDALVHGYTF.

This clone was detected only a few times. The V call is TRBV7-9, the J call TRBJ2-6, with D maybe TRBD1 (6 bases). V was pared by 8 bases and J by 0 bases, with 14 bases between. Germline lookup yields CDR1 SEHNR and CDR2 FQNEAQ (reference sequence). The CDR3 loop spans 16 amino acids. The CDR3 protein is CASWGTGHSGANVLTF. The CDR3 DNA reads TGTGCCAGCTGGGGGACGGGACACTCTGGGGCCAACGTCCTGACTTTC. Looking up the rest from reference TRBV7-9 and TRBJ2-6 gives the full variable domain: DTGVSQNPRHKITKRGQNVTFRCDPISEHNRLYWYRQTLGQGPEFLTYFQNEAQLEKSRLLSDRFSAERPKGSFSTLEIQRTEQGDSAMYLCASWGTGHSGANVLTFGAGSRLTVL.

The J gene is TRBJ2-1, the V gene TRBV20-1; tentative D call: TRBD1 (6 bases). The germline gives CDR1 DFQATT, CDR2 SNEGSKA (reference sequence). The CDR3 runs 11 residues. Trimming removed 4 bases from V and 6 bases from J, with 7 bases in between. The CDR3 here is CSAIRGNEQFF. The CDR3 DNA reads TGCAGTGCTATCAGGGGCAATGAGCAGTTCTTC.

The rearrangement links TRBV5-1 to TRBJ1-5, with TRBD1 identical over 7 bases. This CDR3 has 18 amino acids. The V gene end was trimmed by 0 bases and the J gene end by 6 bases; junction bases not matched to a gene: 15. Looked up from germline, CDR1 is SGHRS and CDR2 is YFSETQ. CDR3 region: CASSLAETDRRERQPQHF. In DNA form, the CDR3 reads TGCGCCAGCAGCTTGGCGGAAACGGACAGGAGGGAACGTCAGCCCCAGCATTTT.

This chain connects TRBV19 to TRBJ2-7; D call uncertain. CDR1 and CDR2 from the germline V gene are LNHDA and SQIVND (reference sequence). The CDR3 consists of 13 residues. V shed 3 bases and J shed 2 bases, with 8 bases lying between them. CDR3 bases: TGTGCCAGTAGTATCGTCGTTACCTACGAGCAGTACTTC. Protein: CASSIVVTYEQYF.

V usage is TRBV18 and J usage is TRBJ2-3; D remains unclear. Germline V gene data show CDR1 as KGHSH and CDR2 as LQKENI. V lost 1 base and J 1 base, leaving 6 bases between the germline ends. The CDR3 runs 14 residues. The CDR3 region is CASSPLAGTDTQYF. The CDR3 DNA reads TGTGCCAGCTCACCACTAGCAGGCACAGATACGCAGTATTTT. The full variable domain, completed using reference TRBV18 and TRBJ2-3, is NAGVMQNPRHLVRRRGQEARLRCSPMKGHSHVYWYRQLPEEGLKFMVYLQKENIIDESGMPKERFSAEFPKEGPSILRIQQVVRGDSAAYFCASSPLAGTDTQYFGPGTRLTVL.

This chain links TRBV6-2 or TRBV6-3 with TRBJ1-1; unclear D gene. The CDR3 covers 14 residues. Germline CDR1 MNHEY, CDR2 SVGEGT. Between the trimmed V and J ends, which lost 1 base and 3 bases, there was a span of 9 bases. CDR3 bases: TGTGCCAGCAGTTACTTAATCGGGGACACTGAAGCTTTCTTT. Residues: CASSYLIGDTEAFF.